This T cell receptor (beta chain) is drawn from a study of blood T cell repertoires in COVID-19. At the level of the study: COVID-19 samples from acute and convalescent phases originated in the United States, Italy and Spain. Sources were T cells, B-cell-depleted T cells, or PBMCs; the material itself was cDNA or gDNA.

Under the authors' procedure: Nucleated cell counts were estimated from reference gene primer amplification. Assay used: immunoSEQ multiplex PCR; TCRdb lists only in-frame clones, some missing. Clone size and V and J calls were adopted from that table, with D and trimming inferred from the DNA. Of a few hundred thousand clones listed, 70% to 90% are singletons. Germline-derived CDR1 and CDR2 are SGHNT and YYREEE (reference sequence). The junction had 9 bases not matched to a gene; V was cut back by 5 bases and J by 7 bases. The CDR3 is 13 residues long. The TCR comes from a human donor in a cohort sampled during active COVID-19. This chain links TRBV5-4 with TRBJ2-7; 7 bases align to TRBD2. The sequenced sample was peripheral blood. The CDR3 nucleotides read TGTGCCAGCAGTGTTGGGGGGGAGAGGGAGCAGTACTTC. Residues: CASSVGGEREQYF. Full variable domain (rest looked up from reference TRBV5-4 and TRBJ2-7): ETGVTQSPTHLIKTRGQQVTLRCSSQSGHNTVSWYQQALGQGPQFIFQYYREEENGRGNFPPRFSGLQFPNYSSELNVNALELDDSALYLCASSVGGEREQYFGPGTRLTVT.